This T cell receptor beta chain emerged from a study of a mutant IDH1 vaccine in newly diagnosed glioma. Overall study: The patients received vaccinations eight times, in weeks 1, 3, 5, 7, 11, 15, 19 and 23. The earlier regimen, radiotherapy, temozolomide, or both, was most often both.

The assay was immunoSEQ multiplex PCR, and TCRdb's table has in-frame clones only and misses some. This sample has 25,000 to 35,000 clones; roughly 88% occur once, and the top ten carry over 2.5%. Noted time point: week 23, last vaccination. With topical imiquimod, each dose of the vaccine consisted of 300 ug of mutant IDH1 20-mer peptide. For this clone: Its target is unknown.

This TCR was sampled from a man aged 40-49 years with glioma. The starting material was PBMCs, obtained from a glioma patient whose treatment included an IDH1 peptide vaccine.

The CDR3: CASSIDRGSGQPQHF. CDR3 sequence (DNA): TGTGCCAGTAGTATCGACAGGGGATCGGGTCAGCCCCAGCATTTT. The genes are TRBV19 and TRBJ1-5; 8 bases are shared with TRBD1. Germline assignment: CDR1 LNHDA and CDR2 SQIVND (reference sequence). This CDR3 comprises 15 residues. The V segment lost 3 bases and the J segment 6 bases; nucleotides outside the gene matches: 7.